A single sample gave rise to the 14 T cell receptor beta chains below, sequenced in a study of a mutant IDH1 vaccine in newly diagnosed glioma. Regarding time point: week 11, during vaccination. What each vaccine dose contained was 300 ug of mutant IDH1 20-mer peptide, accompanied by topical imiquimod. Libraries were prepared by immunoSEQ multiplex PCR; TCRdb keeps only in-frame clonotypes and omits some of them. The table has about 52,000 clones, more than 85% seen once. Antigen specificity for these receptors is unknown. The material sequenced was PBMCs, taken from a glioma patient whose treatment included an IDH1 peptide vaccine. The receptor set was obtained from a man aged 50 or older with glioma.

The CDR3: CSLFGEGTSANEQFF. The CDR3 DNA reads as TGCAGCCTCTTCGGGGAGGGGACTAGCGCGAATGAGCAGTTCTTC. The chain carries TRBV29-1 and TRBJ2-1, with TRBD2 identical over 10 bases. Losses at the gene ends were 8 bases for V and 7 bases for J; bases not matched to a gene: 14. This CDR3 spans 15 amino acids. Germline V gene data show CDR1 as SQVTM and CDR2 as ANQGSEA.

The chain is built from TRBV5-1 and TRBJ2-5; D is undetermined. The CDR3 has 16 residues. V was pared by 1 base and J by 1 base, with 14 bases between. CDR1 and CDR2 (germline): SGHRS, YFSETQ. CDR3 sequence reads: CASSLPQGSLQETQYF. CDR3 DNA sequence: TGCGCCAGCAGCTTGCCCCAAGGGTCCCTCCAAGAGACCCAGTACTTC.

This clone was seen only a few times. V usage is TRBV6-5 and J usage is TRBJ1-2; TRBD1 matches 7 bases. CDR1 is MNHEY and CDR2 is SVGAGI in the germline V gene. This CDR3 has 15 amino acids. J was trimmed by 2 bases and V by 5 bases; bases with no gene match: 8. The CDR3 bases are TGTGCCAGCAGTGGGATCCTGGACAGGAACTATGGCTACACCTTC. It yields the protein CASSGILDRNYGYTF.

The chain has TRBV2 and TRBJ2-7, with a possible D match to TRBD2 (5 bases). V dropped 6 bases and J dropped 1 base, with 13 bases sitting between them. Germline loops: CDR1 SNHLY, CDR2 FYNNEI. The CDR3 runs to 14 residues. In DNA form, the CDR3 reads TGTGCCAGCAGGTCTCTAGGCGGGTCCTACGAGCAGTACTTC. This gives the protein CASRSLGGSYEQYF.

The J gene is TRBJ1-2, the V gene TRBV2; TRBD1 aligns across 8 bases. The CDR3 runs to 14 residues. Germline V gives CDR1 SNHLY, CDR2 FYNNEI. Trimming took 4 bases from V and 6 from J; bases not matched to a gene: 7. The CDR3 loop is CASSAQGGIDGYTF. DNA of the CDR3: TGTGCCAGCAGTGCACAGGGGGGGATCGATGGCTACACCTTC.

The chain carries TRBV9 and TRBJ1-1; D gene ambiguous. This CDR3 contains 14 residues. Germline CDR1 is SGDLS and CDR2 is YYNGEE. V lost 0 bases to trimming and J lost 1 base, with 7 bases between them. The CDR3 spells CASSVAYRNTEAFF. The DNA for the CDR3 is TGTGCCAGCAGCGTAGCCTATCGGAACACTGAAGCTTTCTTT.

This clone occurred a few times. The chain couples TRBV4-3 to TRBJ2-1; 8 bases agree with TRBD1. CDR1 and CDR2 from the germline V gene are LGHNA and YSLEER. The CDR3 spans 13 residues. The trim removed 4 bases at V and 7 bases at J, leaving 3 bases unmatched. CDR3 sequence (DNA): TGCGCCAGCAGCCGGGACAGGACGAATGAGCAGTTCTTC. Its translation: CASSRDRTNEQFF.

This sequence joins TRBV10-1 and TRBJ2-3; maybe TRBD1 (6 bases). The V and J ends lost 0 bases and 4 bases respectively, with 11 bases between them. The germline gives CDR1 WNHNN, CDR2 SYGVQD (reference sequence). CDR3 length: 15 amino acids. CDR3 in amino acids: CASSESGTPADTQYF. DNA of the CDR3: TGCGCCAGCAGTGAGTCCGGGACACCGGCAGATACGCAGTATTTT.

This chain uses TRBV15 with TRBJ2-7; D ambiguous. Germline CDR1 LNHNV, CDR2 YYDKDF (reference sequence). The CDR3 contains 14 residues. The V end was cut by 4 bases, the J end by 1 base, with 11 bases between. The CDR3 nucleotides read TGTGCCACCAGCACAGGTCCAACATCCTACGAGCAGTACTTC. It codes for CATSTGPTSYEQYF.

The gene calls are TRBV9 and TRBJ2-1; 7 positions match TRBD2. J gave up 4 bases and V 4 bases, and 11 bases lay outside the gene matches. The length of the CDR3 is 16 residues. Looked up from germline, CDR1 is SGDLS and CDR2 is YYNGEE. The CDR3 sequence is CASSPRASGYYNEQFF. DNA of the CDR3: TGTGCCAGCAGCCCGCGGGCTAGCGGATATTACAATGAGCAGTTCTTC.

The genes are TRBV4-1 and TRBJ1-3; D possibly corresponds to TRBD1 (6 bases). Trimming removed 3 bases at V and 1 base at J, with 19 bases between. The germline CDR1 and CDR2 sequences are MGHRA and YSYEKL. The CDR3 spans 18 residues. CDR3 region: CASSHVDGGRGSGNTIYF. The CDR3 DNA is TGCGCCAGCAGCCATGTCGATGGGGGGCGAGGTTCTGGAAACACCATATATTTT.

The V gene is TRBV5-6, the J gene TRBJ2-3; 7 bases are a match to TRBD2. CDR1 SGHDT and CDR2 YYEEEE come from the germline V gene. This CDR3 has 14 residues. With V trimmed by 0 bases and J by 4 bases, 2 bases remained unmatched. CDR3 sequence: CASSLATSSDTQYF. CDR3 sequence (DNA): TGTGCCAGCAGCTTGGCGACTAGCTCAGATACGCAGTATTTT.

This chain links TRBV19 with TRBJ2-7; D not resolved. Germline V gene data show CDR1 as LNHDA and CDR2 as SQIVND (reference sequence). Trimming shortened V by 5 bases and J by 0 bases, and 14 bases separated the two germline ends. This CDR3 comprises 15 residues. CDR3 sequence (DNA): TGTGCCAGTAGTCCCCTGGGCAGCGACTCCTACGAGCAGTACTTC. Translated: CASSPLGSDSYEQYF.

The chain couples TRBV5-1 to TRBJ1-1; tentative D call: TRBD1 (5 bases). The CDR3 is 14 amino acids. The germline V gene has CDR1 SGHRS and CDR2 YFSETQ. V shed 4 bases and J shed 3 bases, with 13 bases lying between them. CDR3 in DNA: TGCGCCAGCAGCCCTACCGGGACGGACACTGAAGCTTTCTTT. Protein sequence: CASSPTGTDTEAFF.